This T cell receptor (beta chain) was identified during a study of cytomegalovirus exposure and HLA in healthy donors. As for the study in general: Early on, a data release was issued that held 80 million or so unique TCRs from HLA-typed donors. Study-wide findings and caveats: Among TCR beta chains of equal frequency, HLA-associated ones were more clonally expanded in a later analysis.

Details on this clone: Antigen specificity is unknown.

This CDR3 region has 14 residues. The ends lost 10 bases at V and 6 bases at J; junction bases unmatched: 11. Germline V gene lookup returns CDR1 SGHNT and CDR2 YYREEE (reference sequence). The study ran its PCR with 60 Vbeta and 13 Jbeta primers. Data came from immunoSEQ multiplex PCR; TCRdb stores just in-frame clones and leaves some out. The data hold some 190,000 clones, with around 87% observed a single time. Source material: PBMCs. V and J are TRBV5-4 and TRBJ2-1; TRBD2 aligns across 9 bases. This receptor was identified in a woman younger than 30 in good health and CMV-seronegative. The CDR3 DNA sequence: TGTGCCTATAGGCCGGCGGGGGGGCGCAATGAGCAGTTCTTC. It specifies CAYRPAGGRNEQFF.